This TCR beta chain was sequenced in a study of T cells after yellow fever vaccination. TCRdb itself ran the 5' RACE reads through MiXCR, one entry per CDR3 protein. Among hundreds of thousands of distinct CDR3 sequences listed, more than 5.5% were seen once. This CDR3 spans 13 amino acids. CDR1 is SGHTA, CDR2 FQGTGA, per germline. V lost 5 bases to trimming and J lost 5 bases, with 10 bases between them. The chain recombines TRBV7-3 with TRBJ2-1; no clear D gene. This sequence was found in a man aged 25 to 40 who received the YFV17D yellow fever vaccine. This material consisted of PBMCs, taken 5 days after the yellow fever booster vaccination. CDR3: CASSLTSDNEQFF. DNA for the CDR3: TGTGCCAGCAGCCTGACGTCTGACAATGAGCAGTTCTTC. The full variable domain, rest sourced from reference TRBV7-3 and TRBJ2-1, is GAGVSQTPSNKVTEKGKYVELRCDPISGHTALYWYRQSLGQGPEFLIYFQGTGAADDSGLPNDRFFAVRPEGSVSTLKIQRTERGDSAVYLCASSLTSDNEQFFGPGTRLTVL.